This paragraph reports one T cell receptor beta chain. What it binds is not known. The CDR3 is 14 amino acids. The V and J ends lost 6 bases and 5 bases respectively, with 14 bases between them. Germline V gene lookup returns CDR1 MNHEY and CDR2 SMNVEV (reference sequence). Assay: immunoSEQ multiplex PCR; the TCRdb copy retains only in-frame clones and omits some. The data contain 120,000 or so clones, 88% of them singletons. The data were obtained in a study of T cell responses to AZD1222 COVID-19 vaccine. Findings and limits, study-wide: Within unmutated variant regions lay the reported targets of nearly half of spike-specific TCRs. Distributed over spike, vaccine-associated CD4 TCRs predominated at 160-218 and 743-854. Donors were largely white British and mainly female; clonal diversity was possibly underestimated. Among AZD1222 vaccinees, only 5 to 7 were seropositive at baseline.

The input for sequencing was peripheral blood, taken on day 0 of AZD1222 vaccination. The chain employs TRBV27 and TRBJ1-5; D is perhaps TRBD1 (6 bases). The receptor was isolated from an adult in good health. CDR3 sequence: CASSRQAGDQPQHF. The DNA of the CDR3 is TGTGCCAGCAGCCGACAGGCAGGTGATCAGCCCCAGCATTTT.